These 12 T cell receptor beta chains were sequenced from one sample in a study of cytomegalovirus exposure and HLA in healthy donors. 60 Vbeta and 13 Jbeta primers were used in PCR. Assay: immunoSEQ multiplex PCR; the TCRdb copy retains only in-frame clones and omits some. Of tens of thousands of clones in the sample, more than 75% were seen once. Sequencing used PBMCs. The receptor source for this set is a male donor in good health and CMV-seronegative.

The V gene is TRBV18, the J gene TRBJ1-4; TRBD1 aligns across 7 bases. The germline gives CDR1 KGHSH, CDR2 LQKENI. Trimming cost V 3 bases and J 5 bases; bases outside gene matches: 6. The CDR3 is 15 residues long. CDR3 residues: CASSPSTGTNEKLFF. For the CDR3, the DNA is TGTGCCAGCTCACCCTCGACAGGGACAAATGAAAAACTGTTTTTT.

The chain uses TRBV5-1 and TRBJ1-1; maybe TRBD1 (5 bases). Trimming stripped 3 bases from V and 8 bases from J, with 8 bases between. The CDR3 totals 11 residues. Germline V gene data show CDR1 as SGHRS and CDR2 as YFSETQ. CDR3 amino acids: CASSSGLEAFF. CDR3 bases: TGCGCCAGCAGCTCGGGACTAGAAGCTTTCTTT.

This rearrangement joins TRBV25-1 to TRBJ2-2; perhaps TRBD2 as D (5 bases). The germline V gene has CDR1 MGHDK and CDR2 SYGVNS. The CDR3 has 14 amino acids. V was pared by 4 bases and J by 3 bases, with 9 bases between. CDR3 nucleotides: TGTGCCAGCAGTGGCGGGTCTCACACCGGGGAGCTGTTTTTT. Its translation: CASSGGSHTGELFF.

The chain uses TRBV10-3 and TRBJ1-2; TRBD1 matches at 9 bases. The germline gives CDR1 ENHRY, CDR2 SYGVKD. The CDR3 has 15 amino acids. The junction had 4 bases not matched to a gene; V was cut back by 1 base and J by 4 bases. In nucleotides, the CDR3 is TGTGCCATCAGTGAGTTGAGGGGACAGGGCTATGGCTACACCTTC. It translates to CAISELRGQGYGYTF.

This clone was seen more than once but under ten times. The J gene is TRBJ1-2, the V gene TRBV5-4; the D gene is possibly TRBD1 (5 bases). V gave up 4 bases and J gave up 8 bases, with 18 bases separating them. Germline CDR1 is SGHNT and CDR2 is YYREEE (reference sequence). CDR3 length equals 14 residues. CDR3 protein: CASSEDTLNLGYTF. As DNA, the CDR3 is TGTGCCAGCAGCGAGGACACCCTGAACCTAGGCTACACCTTC.

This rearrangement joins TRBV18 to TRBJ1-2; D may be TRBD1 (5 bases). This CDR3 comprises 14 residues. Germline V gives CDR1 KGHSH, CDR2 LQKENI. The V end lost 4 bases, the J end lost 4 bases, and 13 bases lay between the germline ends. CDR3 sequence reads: CASSRQTGPYGYTF. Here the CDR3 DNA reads TGTGCCAGCTCACGTCAAACAGGCCCCTATGGCTACACCTTC.

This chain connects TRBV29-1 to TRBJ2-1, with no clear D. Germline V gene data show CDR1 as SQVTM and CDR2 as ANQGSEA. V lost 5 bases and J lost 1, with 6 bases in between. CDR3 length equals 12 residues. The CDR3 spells CSVKLSYNEQFF. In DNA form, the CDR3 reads TGCAGCGTTAAGCTTTCCTACAATGAGCAGTTCTTC.

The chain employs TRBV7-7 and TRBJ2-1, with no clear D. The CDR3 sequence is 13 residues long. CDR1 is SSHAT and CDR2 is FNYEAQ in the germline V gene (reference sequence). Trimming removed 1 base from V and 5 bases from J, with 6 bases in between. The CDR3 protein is CASSLGFNNEQFF. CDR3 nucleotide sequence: TGTGCCAGCAGCTTAGGTTTCAACAATGAGCAGTTCTTC.

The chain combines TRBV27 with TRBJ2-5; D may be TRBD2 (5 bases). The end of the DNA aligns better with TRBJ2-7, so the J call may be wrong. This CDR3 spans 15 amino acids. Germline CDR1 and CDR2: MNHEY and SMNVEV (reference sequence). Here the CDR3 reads CASSLSAQRAYEQYF. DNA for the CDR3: TGTGCCAGCAGTTTATCGGCCCAGAGGGCCTACGAGCAGTACTTC.

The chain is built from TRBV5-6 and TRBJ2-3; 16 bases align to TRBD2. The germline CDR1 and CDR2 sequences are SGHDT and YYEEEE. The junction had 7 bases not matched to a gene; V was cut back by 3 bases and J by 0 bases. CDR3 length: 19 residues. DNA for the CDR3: TGTGCCAGCAGCTATAGGGGGACTAGCGGGGGGGAGAGCACAGATACGCAGTATTTT. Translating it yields CASSYRGTSGGESTDTQYF.

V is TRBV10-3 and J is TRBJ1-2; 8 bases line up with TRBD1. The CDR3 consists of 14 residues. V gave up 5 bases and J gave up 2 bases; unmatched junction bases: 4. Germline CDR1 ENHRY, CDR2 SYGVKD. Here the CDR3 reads CAISPQGENYGYTF. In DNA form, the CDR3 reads TGTGCCATCAGTCCACAGGGGGAGAACTATGGCTACACCTTC.

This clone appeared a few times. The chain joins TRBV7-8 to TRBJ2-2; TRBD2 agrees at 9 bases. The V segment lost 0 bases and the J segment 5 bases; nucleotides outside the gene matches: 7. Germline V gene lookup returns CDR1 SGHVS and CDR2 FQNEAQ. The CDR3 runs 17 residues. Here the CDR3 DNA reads TGTGCCAGCAGCTTAGCTCGGGCGGGGGGGCCAACCGGGGAGCTGTTTTTT. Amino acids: CASSLARAGGPTGELFF.